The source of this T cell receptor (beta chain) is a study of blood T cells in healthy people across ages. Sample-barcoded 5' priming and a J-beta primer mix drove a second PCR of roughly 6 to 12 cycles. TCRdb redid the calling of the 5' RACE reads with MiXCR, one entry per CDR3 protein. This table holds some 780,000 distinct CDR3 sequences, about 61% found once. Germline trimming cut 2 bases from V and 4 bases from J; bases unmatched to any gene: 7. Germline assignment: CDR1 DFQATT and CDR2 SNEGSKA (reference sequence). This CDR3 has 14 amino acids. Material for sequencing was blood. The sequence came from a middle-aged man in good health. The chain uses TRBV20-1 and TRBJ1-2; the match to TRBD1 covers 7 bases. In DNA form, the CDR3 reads TGCAGTGCTAGATGGGACAGTCCCCCCTATGGCTACACCTTC. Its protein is CSARWDSPPYGYTF.